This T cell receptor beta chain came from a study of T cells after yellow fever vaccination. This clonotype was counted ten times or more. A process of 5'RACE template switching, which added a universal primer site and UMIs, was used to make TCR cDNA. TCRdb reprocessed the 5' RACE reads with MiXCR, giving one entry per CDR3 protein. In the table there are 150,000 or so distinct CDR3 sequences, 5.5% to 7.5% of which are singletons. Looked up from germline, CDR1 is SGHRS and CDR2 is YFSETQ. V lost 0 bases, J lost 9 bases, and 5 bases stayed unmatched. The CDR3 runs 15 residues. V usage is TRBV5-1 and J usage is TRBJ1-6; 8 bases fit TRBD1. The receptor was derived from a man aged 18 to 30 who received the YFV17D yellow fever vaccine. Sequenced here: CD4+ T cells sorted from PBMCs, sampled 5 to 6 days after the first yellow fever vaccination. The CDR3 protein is CASSLDGQGISPLHF. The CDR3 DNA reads TGCGCCAGCAGCTTGGACGGACAGGGAATTTCACCCCTCCACTTT. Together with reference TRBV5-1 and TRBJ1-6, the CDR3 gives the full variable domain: KAGVTQTPRYLIKTRGQQVTLSCSPISGHRSVSWYQQTPGQGLQFLFEYFSETQRNKGNFPGRFSGRQFSNSRSEMNVSTLELGDSALYLCASSLDGQGISPLHFGNGTRLTVT.